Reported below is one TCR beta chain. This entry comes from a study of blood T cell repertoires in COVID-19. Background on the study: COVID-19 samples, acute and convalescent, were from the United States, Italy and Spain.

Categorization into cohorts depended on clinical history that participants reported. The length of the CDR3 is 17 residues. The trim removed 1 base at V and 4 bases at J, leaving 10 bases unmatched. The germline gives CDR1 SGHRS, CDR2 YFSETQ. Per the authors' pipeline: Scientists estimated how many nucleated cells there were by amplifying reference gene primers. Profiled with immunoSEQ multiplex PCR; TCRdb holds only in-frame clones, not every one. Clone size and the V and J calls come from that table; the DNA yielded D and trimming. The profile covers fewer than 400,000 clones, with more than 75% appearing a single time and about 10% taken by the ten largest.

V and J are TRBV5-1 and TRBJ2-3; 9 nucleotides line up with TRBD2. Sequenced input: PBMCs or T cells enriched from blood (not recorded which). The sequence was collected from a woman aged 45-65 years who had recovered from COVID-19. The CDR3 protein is CASSLPLAGGPADTQYF. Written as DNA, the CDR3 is TGCGCCAGCAGCTTGCCCTTGGCGGGGGGGCCGGCAGATACGCAGTATTTT.